The 30 T cell receptor beta chains listed next were all sequenced from one sample in a study of T cells in localized non-small cell lung cancer. TCRdb keeps only in-frame clones here, not all; method: immunoSEQ multiplex PCR. The profile covers around 2,000 clones, with roughly 18% appearing a single time and roughly 10% taken by the ten largest. This specimen consisted of lung tumor tissue, obtained before any cancer treatment. The receptors derive from a man aged 35 to 69 with stage I squamous cell lung carcinoma.

This clone is medium-sized in the sample. The rearrangement uses TRBV11-3 and TRBJ2-1; D unclear. CDR3 size: 15 residues. V lost 1 base to trimming and J lost 8 bases, with 15 bases between them. CDR1 SGHNT and CDR2 YENEEA come from the germline V gene. DNA for the CDR3: TGTGCCAGCAGCTTAGTTCTGGGTTCGGAACATGAGCAGTTCTTC. Its translation: CASSLVLGSEHEQFF.

The chain joins TRBV28 to TRBJ1-2, with 9 bases matching TRBD1. Germline V CDR1 and CDR2: MDHEN, SYDVKM. This CDR3 spans 14 amino acids. V dropped 10 bases and J dropped 7; count of bases not matched to a gene: 13. The CDR3 bases are TGTGCCACCCTACTTCGGGACAGGGTGGTTGGCTACACCTTC. Its translation is CATLLRDRVVGYTF.

This clone occurred a few times. The V and J genes are TRBV6-8 and TRBJ1-2; 7 bases fit TRBD1. Germline V gene sequence: CDR1 MNHGY, CDR2 SAAAGT. This CDR3 has 13 amino acids. The ends lost 6 bases at V and 5 bases at J; junction bases unmatched: 6. This CDR3 reads CASRAQGWYGYTF. The CDR3, as DNA: TGTGCCAGCAGAGCACAGGGGTGGTATGGCTACACCTTC.

The gene calls are TRBV7-8 and TRBJ1-5; D unresolved. The CDR3 spans 13 residues. The germline V gene has CDR1 SGHVS and CDR2 FQNEAQ. V dropped 3 bases and J dropped 9 bases, with 12 bases sitting between them. The CDR3: CASSFESPAPQHF. The CDR3 DNA follows: TGTGCCAGCAGCTTTGAATCCCCCGCGCCCCAGCATTTT.

The rearrangement links TRBV11-3 to TRBJ1-5; 8 bases map to TRBD1. CDR3 length: 15 residues. Germline lookup yields CDR1 SGHNT and CDR2 YENEEA. V gave up 5 bases and J gave up 3 bases; unmatched junction bases: 6. The CDR3 DNA reads TGTGCCAGCAGCGCCGGACAGGGACACAATCAGCCCCAGCATTTT. Its translation is CASSAGQGHNQPQHF.

J is TRBJ2-1 and V is TRBV10-2, with TRBD2 matching 10 bases. The germline CDR1 and CDR2 sequences are WSHSY and SAAADI. J gave up 4 bases and V 3 bases, and 3 bases lay outside the gene matches. This CDR3 is 15 amino acids long. The CDR3 spells CASSDRTSGYNEQFF. DNA for the CDR3: TGCGCCAGCAGTGACAGGACTAGCGGTTACAATGAGCAGTTCTTC.

The CDR3 here is CASTELAGVGETQYF. CDR3 sequence (DNA): TGTGCCAGCACCGAACTAGCGGGAGTGGGAGAGACCCAGTACTTC. The rearrangement uses TRBV6-8 and TRBJ2-5; the match to TRBD2 covers 11 bases. Germline V gene lookup returns CDR1 MNHGY and CDR2 SAAAGT. V shed 7 bases, J shed 4 bases, and the junction held 8 bases outside the gene matches. The CDR3 runs to 15 residues.

This sequence joins TRBV29-1 and TRBJ2-3, with D perhaps TRBD1 (6 bases). The germline V and J ends were trimmed by 4 bases and 0 bases, with 11 bases remaining between them. CDR1 is SQVTM and CDR2 is ANQGSEA in the germline V gene. CDR3 length equals 14 residues. The CDR3 is CSVASGASTDTQYF. DNA for the CDR3: TGCAGCGTTGCGTCAGGGGCTAGCACAGATACGCAGTATTTT.

In its sample, this clone was seen a few times. The genes are TRBV6-8 and TRBJ1-4; the D is unclear. The ends were cut back, 0 bases at V and 7 bases at J, with 12 bases in the middle. The CDR3 spans 15 residues. The germline V gene encodes CDR1 MNHGY and CDR2 SAAAGT. CDR3 amino acids: CASSYSQDLSEKLFF. For the CDR3, the DNA is TGTGCCAGCAGTTACTCGCAGGACCTAAGTGAAAAACTGTTTTTT.

CDR3 amino acids: CASSSTHSNQPQHF. In DNA form, the CDR3 reads TGTGCCAGCAGCTCGACACATAGCAATCAGCCCCAGCATTTT. The rearrangement links TRBV11-3 to TRBJ1-5; D gene ambiguous. This CDR3 spans 14 amino acids. V was trimmed by 4 bases and J by 0 bases, leaving 7 bases between them. CDR1 is SGHNT and CDR2 is YENEEA in the germline V gene.

V gene TRBV25-1 combines with J gene TRBJ2-5; 10 bases are a match to TRBD2. From germline, CDR1 is MGHDK and CDR2 SYGVNS. J was trimmed by 0 bases and V by 4 bases; bases with no gene match: 8. The CDR3 length is 17 residues. The CDR3 loop reads CASSGLAGALYQETQYF. The CDR3 DNA reads as TGTGCCAGCAGTGGGCTAGCGGGAGCCCTGTACCAAGAGACCCAGTACTTC.

This clone was found a few times. The chain couples TRBV28 to TRBJ1-1, with D possibly TRBD1 on 5 matching bases. Germline V gene sequence: CDR1 MDHEN, CDR2 SYDVKM. Trimming stripped 6 bases from V and 13 bases from J, with 21 bases between. This CDR3 comprises 13 residues. CDR3: CASSSPGRQAVFF. The CDR3 nucleotides are TGTGCCAGCAGCTCCCCGGGACGCCAGGCAGTTTTCTTT.

This clone was detected only a few times. The genes are TRBV28 and TRBJ2-5; a possible D gene is TRBD1 (5 bases). Germline CDR1 is MDHEN and CDR2 is SYDVKM. Trimming left V 5 bases short and J 2 bases short, with 18 bases between. The CDR3 is made up of 16 amino acids. CDR3 residues: CASSPTPPSGQETQYF. The CDR3 bases are TGTGCCAGCAGTCCCACGCCACCCTCAGGGCAAGAGACCCAGTACTTC. Complete variable domain (other parts from reference TRBV28 and TRBJ2-5): DVKVTQSSRYLVKRTGEKVFLECVQDMDHENMFWYRQDPGLGLRLIYFSYDVKMKEKGDIPEGYSVSREKKERFSLILESASTNQTSMYLCASSPTPPSGQETQYFGPGTRLLVL.

This clone has only a few counts. The V gene is TRBV11-3, the J gene TRBJ2-1, with 8 bases matching TRBD2. The V and J ends lost 6 bases and 5 bases, in that order; junction bases with no gene match: 9. This CDR3 is built from 15 residues. CDR1 SGHNT and CDR2 YENEEA come from the germline V gene. The CDR3 region is CASSRSGTADNEQFF. The CDR3 region has the DNA TGTGCCAGCAGTCGTAGCGGGACCGCGGACAATGAGCAGTTCTTC.

This clone showed up just a few times. The J gene is TRBJ2-7, the V gene TRBV9; D is possibly TRBD2 (5 bases). Germline loops: CDR1 SGDLS, CDR2 YYNGEE. This CDR3 has 14 residues. Trimming took off 0 bases at V and 3 bases at J, with 10 bases between the two ends. This CDR3 is CASSVDGGGYEQYF. CDR3 nucleotide sequence: TGTGCCAGCAGCGTAGACGGAGGAGGCTACGAGCAGTACTTC. Drawing the rest from reference TRBV9 and TRBJ2-7, the complete variable domain is DSGVTQTPKHLITATGQRVTLRCSPRSGDLSVYWYQQSLDQGLQFLIQYYNGEERAKGNILERFSAQQFPDLHSELNLSSLELGDSALYFCASSVDGGGYEQYFGPGTRLTVT.

This chain joins TRBV5-1 and TRBJ2-5; D is perhaps TRBD1 or TRBD2 (5 bases each). V was cut by 0 bases and J by 7 bases, with 16 bases left in between. Germline V CDR1 and CDR2: SGHRS, YFSETQ. There are 15 residues in the CDR3. In DNA, the CDR3 is TGCGCCAGCAGCTTGGACGACAGCCTGGAGGCGACCCAGTACTTC. Protein: CASSLDDSLEATQYF.

This sequence joins TRBV19 and TRBJ2-7; TRBD1 matches at 9 bases. The germline V gene encodes CDR1 LNHDA and CDR2 SQIVND (reference sequence). V shed 3 bases, J shed 6 bases, and the junction held 6 bases outside the gene matches. This CDR3 region has 14 residues. The CDR3 reads CASSIRTGVAEQYF. The CDR3 DNA follows: TGTGCCAGTAGTATCCGGACAGGGGTAGCCGAGCAGTACTTC.

Here the CDR3 reads CASKDVGLAGVWDAKNIQYF. DNA of the CDR3: TGTGCCAGTAAGGATGTCGGACTAGCGGGAGTTTGGGATGCCAAAAACATTCAGTACTTC. The rearrangement links TRBV19 to TRBJ2-4; 13 positions match TRBD2. With 7 bases clipped from V and 1 base from J, the junction kept 16 bases outside the gene matches. Germline V lookup: CDR1 LNHDA, CDR2 SQIVND (reference sequence). The CDR3 spans 20 residues.

Only one count was recorded for this clone. The gene calls are TRBV5-1 and TRBJ2-6; D remains ambiguous. CDR3 length: 16 residues. With 4 bases removed from V and 0 bases from J, the gap between germline ends came to 11 bases. The germline V gene encodes CDR1 SGHRS and CDR2 YFSETQ. CDR3 region: CASSISANSGANVLTF. CDR3 DNA sequence: TGCGCCAGCAGCATTTCAGCGAACTCTGGGGCCAACGTCCTGACTTTC.

The rearrangement uses TRBV19 and TRBJ1-3; D is undetermined. The CDR3 runs 14 residues. Trimming removed 4 bases from V and 0 bases from J, with 7 bases in between. Germline V gene sequence: CDR1 LNHDA, CDR2 SQIVND (reference sequence). This CDR3 is CASSTLNSGNTIYF. As DNA, the CDR3 is TGTGCCAGTAGTACCCTTAACTCTGGAAACACCATATATTTT.

The CDR3 region is CASSLQETQYF. The CDR3 DNA sequence: TGTGCCAGCAGTTTGCAAGAGACCCAGTACTTC. The V call is TRBV6-7, the J call TRBJ2-5; no clear D. TRBV6-7 is given ORF status, its function remaining uncertain. V gave up 4 bases and J gave up 2 bases, with 2 bases separating them. CDR3 size: 11 residues.

Only a few counts were recorded for this clone. J is TRBJ2-3 and V is TRBV11-3; TRBD1 matches at 8 bases. With V trimmed by 5 bases and J by 4 bases, 8 bases remained unmatched. This CDR3 is 15 amino acids long. The germline V gene encodes CDR1 SGHNT and CDR2 YENEEA. The DNA for the CDR3 is TGTGCCAGCAGCCGTGGACAGGGTCTCGCAGATACGCAGTATTTT. As protein: CASSRGQGLADTQYF.

This clone was seen a few times. The chain has TRBV5-1 and TRBJ2-5; possible D gene TRBD1, 6 bases. Germline CDR1 is SGHRS and CDR2 is YFSETQ. The V gene lost 4 bases and the J gene lost 1 base, with 11 bases spanning the gap. The CDR3 extends over 14 amino acids. CDR3 region: CASSTWTVQETQYF. DNA of the CDR3: TGCGCCAGCAGCACCTGGACAGTCCAAGAGACCCAGTACTTC.

This clone was seen a single time. In DNA, the CDR3 is TGCAGCGTTGACGCGGCGGGAGCTCACAATGAGCAGTTCTTC. Protein sequence: CSVDAAGAHNEQFF. The chain employs TRBV29-1 and TRBJ2-1; 7 positions match TRBD2. The trim removed 3 bases at V and 5 bases at J, leaving 7 bases unmatched. Germline CDR1 and CDR2: SQVTM and ANQGSEA. The CDR3 is 14 residues long.

This clone counts as medium-sized (0.01 to 0.1%). This sequence joins TRBV11-3 and TRBJ1-2; tentative D call: TRBD1 (5 bases). Germline lookup yields CDR1 SGHNT and CDR2 YENEEA. This CDR3 has 16 residues. The V gene lost 3 bases and the J gene lost 8 bases, with 22 bases spanning the gap. CDR3 loop: CASSLGVRGGLDGYTF. CDR3 nucleotide sequence: TGTGCCAGCAGCTTGGGCGTAAGGGGAGGTCTTGACGGCTACACCTTC.

This clone came up a few times. This chain uses TRBV11-3 with TRBJ2-7; the D call may be TRBD1 or TRBD2 (5 bases each). The CDR3 runs to 14 residues. Germline loops: CDR1 SGHNT, CDR2 YENEEA. V was trimmed by 3 bases and J by 4 bases, leaving 13 bases between them. CDR3 in amino acids: CASSLLGVRYEQYF. The CDR3 DNA sequence: TGTGCCAGCAGCTTGCTGGGGGTGCGGTACGAGCAGTACTTC.

This clone appeared a few times. The V gene is TRBV6-8, the J gene TRBJ1-5; D possibly corresponds to TRBD1 (6 bases). Trimming pared 5 bases from V and 4 bases from J, leaving 12 bases between. CDR1 is MNHGY, CDR2 SAAAGT, per germline. CDR3 length equals 14 residues. In DNA, the CDR3 is TGTGCCAGCAGTGATCAGGGGCAGAATCAGCCCCAGCATTTT. It specifies CASSDQGQNQPQHF.

This clone is termed medium-sized. This rearrangement joins TRBV9 to TRBJ2-5; D is perhaps TRBD1 (5 bases). CDR3 length: 14 residues. CDR1 is SGDLS and CDR2 is YYNGEE in the germline V gene. V dropped 0 bases and J dropped 4 bases, with 10 bases sitting between them. The CDR3 region has the DNA TGTGCCAGCAGCGTAGTGGACATCGGAGAGACCCAGTACTTC. Translation gives CASSVVDIGETQYF.

This chain uses TRBV19 with TRBJ1-5; TRBD1 is a possible D gene (6 bases). This CDR3 has 17 residues. From germline, CDR1 is LNHDA and CDR2 SQIVND (reference sequence). Trimming cost V 3 bases and J 7 bases, with 22 bases left between them. The CDR3 bases are TGTGCCAGTAGTATCAACAGGGAAGTAGGAGAGTGGCAGCCCCAGCATTTT. It is translated as CASSINREVGEWQPQHF.

The J gene is TRBJ1-5, the V gene TRBV6-8; D is possibly TRBD1 (5 bases). Looked up from germline, CDR1 is MNHGY and CDR2 is SAAAGT. The CDR3 runs to 15 residues. V lost 5 bases, J lost 0 bases, and 11 bases lay in between. The CDR3 region is CASSPGTSSNQPQHF. Written as DNA, the CDR3 is TGTGCCAGCAGTCCCGGGACGAGTAGCAATCAGCCCCAGCATTTT.